Listed here are 24 T cell receptor beta chains from one sample, sequenced in a study of T cell responses to AZD1222 COVID-19 vaccine. Only in-frame clones appear in the TCRdb table, and some are missing; sequencing was by immunoSEQ multiplex PCR. This sample has 100,000 or so clones; roughly 90% occur once, and the top ten carry about 1.8%. The source was peripheral blood, collected on day 0 of AZD1222 vaccination. These receptors originate from an adult in good health.

The chain is built from TRBV5-4 and TRBJ2-6, with a tentative D call TRBD1 (6 bases). CDR1 SGHNT and CDR2 YYREEE come from the germline V gene (reference sequence). This CDR3 contains 19 residues. The germline V and J ends were trimmed by 0 bases and 0 bases, with 16 bases remaining between them. The CDR3: CASSLGPRQAHSGANVLTF. CDR3 bases: TGTGCCAGCAGCTTGGGTCCGAGACAGGCCCACTCTGGGGCCAACGTCCTGACTTTC.

The chain couples TRBV7-2 to TRBJ2-3, with a possible D match to TRBD1 (5 bases). CDR1 and CDR2 (germline): SGHTA, FQGNSA. V lost 4 bases to trimming and J lost 4 bases, with 9 bases between them. The CDR3 contains 13 residues. CDR3 bases: TGTGCCAGCAGCTCCGGCAGGGCAGATACGCAGTATTTT. Amino acid sequence: CASSSGRADTQYF. Supplemented by reference TRBV7-2 and TRBJ2-3, the full variable domain reads GAGVSQSPSNKVTEKGKDVELRCDPISGHTALYWYRQSLGQGLEFLIYFQGNSAPDKSGLPSDRFSAERTGGSVSTLTIQRTQQEDSAVYLCASSSGRADTQYFGPGTRLTVL.

V is TRBV19 and J is TRBJ1-2, with D hard to call. V was trimmed by 1 base and J by 1 base, leaving 4 bases between them. CDR3 size: 13 residues. The germline gives CDR1 LNHDA, CDR2 SQIVND (reference sequence). The CDR3 sequence: CASSIAVNYGYTF. The CDR3 DNA sequence: TGTGCCAGTAGTATAGCGGTTAACTATGGCTACACCTTC.

The V call is TRBV4-3, the J call TRBJ1-4, with a tentative D call TRBD1 (5 bases). V dropped 2 bases and J dropped 5 bases, with 15 bases sitting between them. Germline V CDR1 and CDR2: LGHNA, YSLEER. The CDR3 spans 16 residues. CDR3 in amino acids: CASSQTWDGENEKLFF. The CDR3 bases are TGCGCCAGCAGCCAAACCTGGGACGGGGAAAATGAAAAACTGTTTTTT.

The gene calls are TRBV5-1 and TRBJ2-1, with TRBD1 as a possible D gene (6 bases). CDR3 length: 15 amino acids. CDR1 and CDR2 from the germline V gene are SGHRS and YFSETQ. Trimming pared 5 bases from V and 5 bases from J, leaving 17 bases between. The CDR3 is CASRTGPSSHNEQFF. In DNA form, the CDR3 reads TGCGCCAGCAGGACAGGTCCTAGTTCCCACAATGAGCAGTTCTTC.

V and J are TRBV19 and TRBJ2-1; D call uncertain. Trimming shortened V by 5 bases and J by 4 bases, and 9 bases separated the two germline ends. The CDR3 length is 13 residues. Germline V CDR1 and CDR2: LNHDA, SQIVND (reference sequence). As DNA, the CDR3 is TGTGCCAGTAGTTCACCTCTTTACAATGAGCAGTTCTTC. Its protein is CASSSPLYNEQFF.

V usage is TRBV10-3 and J usage is TRBJ1-5; possibly TRBD1 for D (6 bases). Germline-derived CDR1 and CDR2 are ENHRY and SYGVKD. Trimming took 6 bases from V and 0 from J, leaving 12 bases between them. There are 15 residues in the CDR3. The CDR3 nucleotides are TGTGCCATCAGCCCCCAGGGGAATAGCAATCAGCCCCAGCATTTT. Protein product: CAISPQGNSNQPQHF.

CDR3 region: CAWRTGKETQYF. Written as DNA, the CDR3 is TGTGCCTGGAGGACAGGGAAAGAGACCCAGTACTTC. This chain joins TRBV30 and TRBJ2-5; TRBD1 matches 7 bases. Germline assignment: CDR1 GTSNPN and CDR2 SVGIG (reference sequence). This CDR3 has 12 amino acids. Trimming removed 3 bases from V and 3 bases from J; junction bases left unmatched: 1.

The chain employs TRBV30 and TRBJ2-7, with D unclear. Germline CDR1 is GTSNPN and CDR2 is SVGIG (reference sequence). This CDR3 is 12 amino acids long. The V end lost 8 bases, the J end lost 0 bases, and 11 bases lay between the germline ends. This chain's CDR3 is CAAVTDSYEQYF. CDR3 in DNA: TGTGCCGCAGTCACAGACTCCTACGAGCAGTACTTC.

The rearrangement joins TRBV15 to TRBJ1-4; no firm D call. Trimming stripped 1 base from V and 7 bases from J, with 4 bases between. Germline V gives CDR1 LNHNV, CDR2 YYDKDF (reference sequence). This CDR3 is built from 12 residues. The CDR3 coding sequence is TGTGCCACCAGCAGAGGGGCTGAAAAACTGTTTTTT. Translation gives CATSRGAEKLFF.

The V call is TRBV28, the J call TRBJ1-5; D unresolved. The CDR3 runs 17 residues. V gave up 4 bases and J gave up 0 bases, with 16 bases separating them. From germline, CDR1 is MDHEN and CDR2 SYDVKM. CDR3 DNA: TGTGCCAGCAGTTACTCAGGACTTCCCGATAGCAATCAGCCCCAGCATTTT. Translating gives CASSYSGLPDSNQPQHF.

CDR3 sequence (DNA): TGTGCCAGCAGCCCCACAGGGGCCAACAATCAGCCCCAGCATTTT. It yields the protein CASSPTGANNQPQHF. This chain uses TRBV5-8 with TRBJ1-5; 7 bases line up with TRBD1. Germline loops: CDR1 SGHTS, CDR2 YDEGEE. With 4 bases clipped from V and 3 bases from J, the junction kept 7 bases outside the gene matches. This CDR3 has 15 residues. Based on the CDR3 plus reference TRBV5-8 and TRBJ1-5, the full variable domain is EAGVTQSPTHLIKTRGQQATLRCSPISGHTSVYWYQQALGLGLQFLLWYDEGEERNRGNFPPRFSGRQFPNYSSELNVNALELEDSALYLCASSPTGANNQPQHFGDGTRLSIL.

The chain has TRBV7-6 and TRBJ2-5; either TRBD1 or TRBD2 may fit D (5 bases each). Germline CDR1 reads SGHVS; CDR2 reads FNYEAQ. The CDR3 is made up of 13 amino acids. V lost 6 bases, J lost 5 bases, and 13 bases lay in between. The CDR3 is CASRGPRAETQYF. In DNA form, the CDR3 reads TGTGCCAGCAGGGGACCCCGCGCGGAGACCCAGTACTTC. The full variable domain, completed using reference TRBV7-6 and TRBJ2-5, is GAGVSQSPRYKVTKRGQDVALRCDPISGHVSLYWYRQALGQGPEFLTYFNYEAQQDKSGLPNDRFSAERPEGSISTLTIQRTEQRDSAMYRCASRGPRAETQYFGPGTRLLVL.

The J gene is TRBJ1-1, the V gene TRBV19, with D unresolved. The CDR3 totals 14 residues. Trimming removed 4 bases at V and 0 bases at J, with 9 bases between. The germline V gene has CDR1 LNHDA and CDR2 SQIVND (reference sequence). CDR3 loop: CASSSSFMNTEAFF. For the CDR3, the DNA is TGTGCCAGTAGTAGTTCCTTTATGAACACTGAAGCTTTCTTT.

This clone has a single count. The rearrangement joins TRBV9 to TRBJ1-2, with D possibly TRBD1 on 5 matching bases. CDR3 length: 15 residues. Germline CDR1 SGDLS, CDR2 YYNGEE. Trimming stripped 1 base from V and 4 bases from J, with 14 bases between. The DNA for the CDR3 is TGTGCCAGCAGCGTAAATTTCAGACAGACCTATGGCTACACCTTC. This encodes CASSVNFRQTYGYTF. The whole variable domain, filled in from reference TRBV9 and TRBJ1-2, reads DSGVTQTPKHLITATGQRVTLRCSPRSGDLSVYWYQQSLDQGLQFLIQYYNGEERAKGNILERFSAQQFPDLHSELNLSSLELGDSALYFCASSVNFRQTYGYTFGSGTRLTVV.

The J gene is TRBJ1-5, the V gene TRBV27, with a weak D call TRBD1 (5 bases). The CDR3 runs to 17 residues. The V end lost 8 bases, the J end lost 0 bases, and 20 bases lay between the germline ends. CDR1 and CDR2 from the germline V gene are MNHEY and SMNVEV (reference sequence). In DNA form, the CDR3 reads TGTGCCAGCGGGAATGTATGGCAGGGAGGTAGCAATCAGCCCCAGCATTTT. This translates into CASGNVWQGGSNQPQHF.

The V call is TRBV29-1, the J call TRBJ1-1; a weak D match, TRBD1 (5 bases). The CDR3 has 14 residues. The V and J ends lost 3 bases and 5 bases respectively, with 16 bases between them. CDR1 is SQVTM and CDR2 is ANQGSEA in the germline V gene. DNA of the CDR3: TGCAGCGTTGATGGGACGACCTTAGGGACTGAAGCTTTCTTT. This encodes CSVDGTTLGTEAFF.

The chain links TRBV6-1 to TRBJ1-1; 7 nucleotides line up with TRBD1. CDR3 length equals 15 residues. The V gene end was trimmed by 3 bases and the J gene end by 1 base; junction bases not matched to a gene: 5. Germline loops: CDR1 MNHNS, CDR2 SASEGT. CDR3 residues: CASSDTGEGNTEAFF. The DNA of the CDR3 is TGTGCCAGCAGTGATACAGGGGAGGGGAACACTGAAGCTTTCTTT.

This clone was seen a single time. J is TRBJ2-1 and V is TRBV3-1 (or the pseudogene TRBV3-2); 10 nucleotides agree with TRBD1. This CDR3 region has 15 residues. Trimming took 7 bases from V and 5 from J; bases not matched to a gene: 8. Germline V gene data show CDR1 as LGHDT and CDR2 as YNNKEL (reference sequence). Here the CDR3 reads CASTRGQGPNNEQFF. The CDR3 nucleotides are TGTGCCAGCACCCGGGGACAGGGGCCTAACAATGAGCAGTTCTTC.

The chain links TRBV4-3 to TRBJ2-5; 14 nucleotides line up with TRBD2. The CDR3 has 15 residues. Per germline, CDR1 LGHNA and CDR2 YSLEER. V trimming: 3 bases; J trimming: 5 bases; junction bases outside the gene matches: 2. CDR3: CASSQWTSGRETQYF. The CDR3 DNA reads as TGCGCCAGCAGCCAGTGGACTAGCGGGAGGGAGACCCAGTACTTC.

Here the CDR3 reads CASSVRGASSYEQYF. DNA of the CDR3: TGTGCCAGCAGCGTCCGGGGCGCGAGCTCCTACGAGCAGTACTTC. This chain links TRBV11-3 with TRBJ2-7; D may be TRBD1 or TRBD2 (5 bases each). The CDR3 extends over 15 amino acids. Looked up from germline, CDR1 is SGHNT and CDR2 is YENEEA. Between the trimmed V and J ends, which lost 5 bases and 0 bases, there was a span of 14 bases. Combining the CDR3 with reference TRBV11-3 and TRBJ2-7 gives the whole variable domain EAGVVQSPRYKIIEKKQPVAFWCNPISGHNTLYWYLQNLGQGPELLIRYENEEAVDDSQLPKDRFSAERLKGVDSTLKIQPAELGDSAVYLCASSVRGASSYEQYFGPGTRLTVT.

The V call is TRBV28, the J call TRBJ2-7; TRBD2 is a possible D gene (5 bases). The CDR3 is 12 amino acids. Trimming stripped 8 bases from V and 4 bases from J, with 12 bases between. Germline V CDR1 and CDR2: MDHEN, SYDVKM. CDR3 in amino acids: CASSPGLYEQYF. CDR3 in DNA: TGTGCCAGCTCCCCCGGACTTTACGAGCAGTACTTC.

The genes are TRBV3-1 (or the pseudogene TRBV3-2) and TRBJ1-6; weak D call: TRBD1 (5 bases). The CDR3 runs 14 residues. Trimming left V 4 bases short and J 7 bases short, with 11 bases between. Looked up from germline, CDR1 is LGHDT and CDR2 is YNNKEL (reference sequence). CDR3 sequence (DNA): TGTGCCAGCAGCCTTCAGACAGAAAATTCACCCCTCCACTTT. This sequence encodes CASSLQTENSPLHF.

The chain combines TRBV2 with TRBJ1-1; D not certain. The CDR3 is 13 residues long. CDR1 and CDR2 from the germline V gene are SNHLY and FYNNEI. V gave up 1 base and J gave up 6 bases, with 9 bases separating them. The CDR3 protein is CASSEDSIPEAFF. DNA for the CDR3: TGTGCCAGCAGTGAAGACAGTATCCCTGAAGCTTTCTTT.